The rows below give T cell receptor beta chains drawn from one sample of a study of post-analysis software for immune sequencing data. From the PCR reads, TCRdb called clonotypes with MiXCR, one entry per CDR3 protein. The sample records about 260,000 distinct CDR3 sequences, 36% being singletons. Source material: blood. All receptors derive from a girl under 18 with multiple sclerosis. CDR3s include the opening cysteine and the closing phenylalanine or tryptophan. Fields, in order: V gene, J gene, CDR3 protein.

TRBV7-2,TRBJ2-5,CASSKGQSQETQYF
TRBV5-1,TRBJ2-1,CASSLVALRDNEQFF
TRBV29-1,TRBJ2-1,CSVRLAGEGEQFF
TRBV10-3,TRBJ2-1,CAIRSTDNEQFF
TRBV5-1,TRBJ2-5,CASSLAGTDQETQYF
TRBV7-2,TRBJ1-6,CASSSPRVRSSYNSPLHF
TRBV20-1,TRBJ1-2,CSAPTGGRADGYTF
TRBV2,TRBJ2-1,CASRGGQGTHEQFF
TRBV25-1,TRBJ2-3,CASSWGAGVADTQYF
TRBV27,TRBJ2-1,CASSSLAGGQGSVSYNEQFF
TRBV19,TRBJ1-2,CASSRLGQGNYGYTF
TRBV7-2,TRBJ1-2,CASSLAGGAGYTF
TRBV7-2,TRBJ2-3,CASRGGVATDTQYF
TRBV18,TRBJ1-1,CASSLPAGRNTEAFF
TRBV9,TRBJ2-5,CASSPFYEGQETQYF
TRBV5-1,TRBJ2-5,CASNSGSHETQYF
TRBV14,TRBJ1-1,CASSHSRGNVNTEAFF
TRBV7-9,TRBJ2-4,CASSSQGENIQYF
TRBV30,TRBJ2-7,CAWGQGLYEQYF
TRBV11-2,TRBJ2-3,CASSSKLGLATSTDTQYF
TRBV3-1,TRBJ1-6,CGSSRGQRNSPLHF
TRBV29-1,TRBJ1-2,CSVDVGGTGYGYTF
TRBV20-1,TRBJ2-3,CSATGRPSSTDTQYF
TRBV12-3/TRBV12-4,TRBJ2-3,CASSLDPGYLTDTQYF
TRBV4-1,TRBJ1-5,CASSSWTGRNQPQHF
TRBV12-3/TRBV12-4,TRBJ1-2,CASSTLMDLGYTF
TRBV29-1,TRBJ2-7,CSVVGDGGDEQYF
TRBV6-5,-,CASSYSLGVEQYF
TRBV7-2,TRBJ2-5,CASSQSGGAGETQYF
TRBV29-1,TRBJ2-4,CSVEPWEENIQYF
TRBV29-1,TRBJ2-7,CSVVLVTYEQYF
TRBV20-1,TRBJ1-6,CSARAGAGQGGSPLHF
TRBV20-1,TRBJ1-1,CSAKTQGIEAFF
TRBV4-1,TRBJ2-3,CASSQEAAAGGSDTQYF
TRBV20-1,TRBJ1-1,CSASPGTGRMNTEAFF
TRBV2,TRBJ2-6,CASLLLTDSGANVLTF